Presented here are 19 T cell receptor beta chains from one specimen sequenced in a study of T cells expressing NK-cell markers. Reanalyzing the 5' RACE reads, TCRdb keeps one entry per CDR3 protein, without DNA. Its clone listing holds approximately 22,000 distinct CDR3 sequences. Sequenced input: blood T cells: a sorted CD56 or NKG2C T cell subset, CD4+ or CD8+ T cells, or bulk PBMC T cells (not recorded which). The receptor set was obtained from a man aged 18-70 years in good health.

The chain carries TRBV4-2 and TRBJ2-7; checking the TCRdb D call of TRBD2 is not possible without DNA. The CDR3 is made up of 17 amino acids. Germline assignment: CDR1 LGHNA and CDR2 YNFKEQ. This CDR3 is CASSQSSSGGHEYEQYF.

The rearrangement links TRBV12-3 or TRBV12-4 to TRBJ2-1; with no DNA, the TCRdb D assignment of TRBD1 cannot be verified. The CDR3 covers 12 residues. The CDR3 sequence is CASSLTPGQRFF.

This chain joins TRBV18 and TRBJ2-2. Germline V lookup: CDR1 KGHSH, CDR2 LQKENI. This CDR3 is built from 12 residues. CDR3: CASSELPGELFF.

The rearrangement uses TRBV18 and TRBJ2-1. This CDR3 has 15 residues. Germline CDR1 is KGHSH and CDR2 is LQKENI. This chain's CDR3 is CASSPPGSSYNEQFF.

The V call is TRBV10-3, the J call TRBJ2-7. The CDR3 has 14 residues. Germline CDR1 is ENHRY and CDR2 is SYGVKD. The CDR3 region is CAISESGVAYEQYF.

This chain connects TRBV11-2 to TRBJ1-3; the TCRdb call, TRBD1, lacks DNA for checking. Germline CDR1 reads SGHAT; CDR2 reads FQNNGV. The length of the CDR3 is 18 residues. CDR3 region: CASSLMGGSRVFGNTIYF. The full variable domain, rest sourced from reference TRBV11-2 and TRBJ1-3, is EAGVAQSPRYKIIEKRQSVAFWCNPISGHATLYWYQQILGQGPKLLIQFQNNGVVDDSQLPKDRFSAERLKGVDSTLKIQPAKLEDSAVYLCASSLMGGSRVFGNTIYFGEGSWLTVV.

The V call is TRBV28, the J call TRBJ1-2; TCRdb calls TRBD1, which cannot be checked without DNA. From germline, CDR1 is MDHEN and CDR2 SYDVKM. The CDR3 is 14 residues long. The CDR3 protein is CASRTPAGPGGYTF.

This chain connects TRBV29-1 to TRBJ2-7; with no DNA, the TCRdb D assignment of TRBD1 cannot be verified. The germline CDR1 and CDR2 sequences are SQVTM and ANQGSEA. CDR3 length: 14 residues. The CDR3 sequence is CSVGSGTGRGEQYF.

The V and J genes are TRBV20-1 and TRBJ1-6; as DNA is missing, the TRBD1 call by TCRdb cannot be tested. In germline, CDR1 is DFQATT, CDR2 SNEGSKA (reference sequence). The CDR3 runs to 14 residues. CDR3: CSARQAAGGSPLHF.

The chain links TRBV25-1 to TRBJ1-5; TCRdb reports TRBD1, a call that lacks DNA to check it against. The germline CDR1 and CDR2 sequences are MGHDK and SYGVNS. The CDR3 covers 13 residues. Here the CDR3 reads CASSDRADQPQHF.

The chain is built from TRBV6-1 and TRBJ2-1; no DNA is available, so the TRBD2 call from TCRdb remains unchecked. Germline CDR1 reads MNHNS; CDR2 reads SASEGT. This CDR3 has 15 residues. The CDR3 region is CASSHGVAGGNEQFF.

V gene TRBV15 combines with J gene TRBJ1-6. This CDR3 has 14 residues. CDR1 and CDR2 (germline): LNHNV, YYDKDF (reference sequence). CDR3 sequence: CATSREFGNSPLHF.

The CDR3 here is CASSTRTSGLETQYF. The rearrangement links TRBV7-6 to TRBJ2-5; TCRdb indicates TRBD2, and absent DNA this call remains unverified. Germline V gives CDR1 SGHVS, CDR2 FNYEAQ. This CDR3 region has 15 residues.

The V and J genes are TRBV4-1 and TRBJ2-1; TCRdb reports TRBD2, a call that lacks DNA to check it against. Germline V gene sequence: CDR1 MGHRA, CDR2 YSYEKL. The CDR3 is made up of 19 amino acids. CDR3 sequence reads: CASSPSLLARRKAYNEQFF.

The chain has TRBV10-3 and TRBJ2-4; TCRdb outputs TRBD1, but without DNA this stays unchecked. The CDR3 runs to 16 residues. Looked up from germline, CDR1 is ENHRY and CDR2 is SYGVKD. CDR3 protein: CAISESVGGQKNIQYF.

V usage is TRBV20-1 and J usage is TRBJ2-7. This CDR3 is 12 amino acids long. Germline lookup yields CDR1 DFQATT and CDR2 SNEGSKA (reference sequence). CDR3 residues: CSAKIGTYEQYF.

The chain employs TRBV7-2 and TRBJ2-7; TCRdb's assignment of TRBD2 cannot be checked, as there is no DNA. This CDR3 contains 15 residues. The V gene's germline CDR1 is SGHTA and CDR2 FQGNSA. CDR3 protein: CASSLAGSGNYEQYF.

The genes are TRBV3-1 and TRBJ1-4. CDR1 and CDR2 from the germline V gene are LGHDT and YNNKEL (reference sequence). This CDR3 comprises 15 residues. CDR3 residues: CASSQGAATNEKLFF.

The chain is built from TRBV18 and TRBJ2-4; TCRdb names TRBD1, which stays unverified in the absence of DNA. The CDR3 sequence is 13 residues long. Germline V gene data show CDR1 as KGHSH and CDR2 as LQKENI. CDR3 sequence: CASSYGQGNIQYF.